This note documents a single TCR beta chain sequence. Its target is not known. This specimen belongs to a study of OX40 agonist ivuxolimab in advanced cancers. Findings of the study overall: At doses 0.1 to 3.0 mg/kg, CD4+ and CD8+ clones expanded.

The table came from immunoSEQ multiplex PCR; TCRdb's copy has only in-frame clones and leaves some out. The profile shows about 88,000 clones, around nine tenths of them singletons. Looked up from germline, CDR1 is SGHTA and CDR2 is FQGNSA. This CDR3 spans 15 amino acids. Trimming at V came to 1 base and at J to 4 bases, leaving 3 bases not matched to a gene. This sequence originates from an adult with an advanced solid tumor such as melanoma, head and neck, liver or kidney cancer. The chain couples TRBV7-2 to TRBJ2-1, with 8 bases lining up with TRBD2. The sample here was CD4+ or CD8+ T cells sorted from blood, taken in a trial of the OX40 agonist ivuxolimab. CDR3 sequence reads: CASSLVGLGYNEQFF. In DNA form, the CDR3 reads TGTGCCAGCAGCTTAGTGGGACTAGGTTACAATGAGCAGTTCTTC. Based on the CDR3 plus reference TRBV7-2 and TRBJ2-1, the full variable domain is GAGVSQSPSNKVTEKGKDVELRCDPISGHTALYWYRQSLGQGLEFLIYFQGNSAPDKSGLPSDRFSAERTGGSVSTLTIQRTQQEDSAVYLCASSLVGLGYNEQFFGPGTRLTVL.